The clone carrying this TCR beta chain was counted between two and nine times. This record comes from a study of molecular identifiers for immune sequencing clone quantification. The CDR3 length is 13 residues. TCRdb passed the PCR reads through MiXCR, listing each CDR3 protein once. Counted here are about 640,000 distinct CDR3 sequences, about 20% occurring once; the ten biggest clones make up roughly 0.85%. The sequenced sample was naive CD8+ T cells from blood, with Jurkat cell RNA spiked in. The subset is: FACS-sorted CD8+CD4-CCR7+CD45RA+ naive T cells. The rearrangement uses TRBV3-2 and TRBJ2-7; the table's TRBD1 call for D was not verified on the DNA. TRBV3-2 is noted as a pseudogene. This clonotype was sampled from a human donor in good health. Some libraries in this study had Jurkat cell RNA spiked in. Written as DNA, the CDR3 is TGTGCCAGCAGCCCCGGGGTTGTCTACGAGCAGTACTTC. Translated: CASSPGVVYEQYF.